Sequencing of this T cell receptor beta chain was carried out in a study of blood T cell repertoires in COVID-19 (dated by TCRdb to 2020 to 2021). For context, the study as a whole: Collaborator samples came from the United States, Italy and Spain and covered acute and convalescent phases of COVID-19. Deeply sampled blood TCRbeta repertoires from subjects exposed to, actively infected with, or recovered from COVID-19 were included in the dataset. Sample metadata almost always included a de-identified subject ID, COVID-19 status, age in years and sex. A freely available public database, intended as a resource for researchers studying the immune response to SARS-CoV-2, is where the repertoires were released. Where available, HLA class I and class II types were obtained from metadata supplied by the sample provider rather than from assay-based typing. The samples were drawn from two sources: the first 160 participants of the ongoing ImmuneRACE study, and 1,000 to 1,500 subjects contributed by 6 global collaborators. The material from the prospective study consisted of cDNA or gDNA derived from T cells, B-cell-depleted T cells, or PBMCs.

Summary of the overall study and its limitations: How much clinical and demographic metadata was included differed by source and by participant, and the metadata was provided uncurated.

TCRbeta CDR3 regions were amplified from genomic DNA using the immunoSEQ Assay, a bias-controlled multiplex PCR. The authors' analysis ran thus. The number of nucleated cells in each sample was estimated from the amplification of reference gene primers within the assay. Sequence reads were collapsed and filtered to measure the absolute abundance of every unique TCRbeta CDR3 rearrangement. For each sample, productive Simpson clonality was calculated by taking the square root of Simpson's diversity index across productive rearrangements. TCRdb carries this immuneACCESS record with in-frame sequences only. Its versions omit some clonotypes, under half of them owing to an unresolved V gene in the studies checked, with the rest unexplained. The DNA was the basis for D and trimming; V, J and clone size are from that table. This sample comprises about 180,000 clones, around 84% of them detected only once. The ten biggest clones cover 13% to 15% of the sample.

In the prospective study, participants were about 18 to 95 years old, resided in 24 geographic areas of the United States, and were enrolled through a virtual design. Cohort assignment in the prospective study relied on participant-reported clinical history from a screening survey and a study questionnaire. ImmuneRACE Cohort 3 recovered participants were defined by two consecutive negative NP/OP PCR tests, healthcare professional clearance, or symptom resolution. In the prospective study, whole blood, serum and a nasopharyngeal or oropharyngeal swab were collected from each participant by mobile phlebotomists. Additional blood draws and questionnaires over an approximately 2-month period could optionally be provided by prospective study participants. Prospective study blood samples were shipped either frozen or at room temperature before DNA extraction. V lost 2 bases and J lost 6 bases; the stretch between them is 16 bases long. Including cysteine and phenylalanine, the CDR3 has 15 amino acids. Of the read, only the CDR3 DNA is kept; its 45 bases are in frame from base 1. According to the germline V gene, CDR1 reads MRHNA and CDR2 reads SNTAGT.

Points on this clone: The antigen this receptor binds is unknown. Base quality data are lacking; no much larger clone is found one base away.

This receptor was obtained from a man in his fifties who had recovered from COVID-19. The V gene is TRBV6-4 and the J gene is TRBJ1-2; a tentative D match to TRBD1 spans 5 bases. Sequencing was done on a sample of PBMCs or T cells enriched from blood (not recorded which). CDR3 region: CASSDGRASRNGYTF. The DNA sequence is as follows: TGTGCCAGCAGTGACGGCAGGGCCTCGAGAAATGGCTACACCTTC.